This TCR beta chain appears in the sequencing data of a study of shared T cell receptors in the human thymus. Clones were read by immunoSEQ multiplex PCR, and TCRdb kept only the in-frame ones, dropping some. The sample consists of about 660,000 clones, over 75% of them appearing once. A further study also used this sample, focusing on human thymus T cells.

Sequencing was performed on thymocytes. The source of this sequence is a boy in the first two years of life with a congenital heart defect.

The CDR3 DNA reads TGTGCCACCAGCAGAGAACGATTAGACAACTCTGGAAACACCATATATTTT. Translation: CATSRERLDNSGNTIYF. The chain links TRBV15 to TRBJ1-3; D gene unclear. In germline, CDR1 is LNHNV, CDR2 YYDKDF (reference sequence). The V gene lost 0 bases and the J gene lost 0 bases, with 12 bases spanning the gap. The CDR3 sequence is 17 residues long.